This T cell receptor beta chain was identified during a study of cytomegalovirus exposure and HLA in healthy donors. The PCR was carried out with 60 Vbeta primers and 13 Jbeta primers. Produced via immunoSEQ multiplex PCR; TCRdb's table is partial and in-frame only. Here the sample spans 90,000 to 150,000 clones, approximately 80% being singletons. The sequenced sample was PBMCs. The sequence was obtained from a woman in her thirties or forties in good health and CMV-seronegative.

For the CDR3, the DNA is TGCGCCAGCAAATTTCTAGCGGGGGACACCGGGGAGCTGTTTTTT. This codes for CASKFLAGDTGELFF. This chain uses TRBV5-1 with TRBJ2-2; 10 bases line up with TRBD2. Germline values: CDR1 SGHRS, CDR2 YFSETQ. V was clipped by 6 bases and J by 3 bases; unmatched bases: 5. This CDR3 comprises 15 residues.